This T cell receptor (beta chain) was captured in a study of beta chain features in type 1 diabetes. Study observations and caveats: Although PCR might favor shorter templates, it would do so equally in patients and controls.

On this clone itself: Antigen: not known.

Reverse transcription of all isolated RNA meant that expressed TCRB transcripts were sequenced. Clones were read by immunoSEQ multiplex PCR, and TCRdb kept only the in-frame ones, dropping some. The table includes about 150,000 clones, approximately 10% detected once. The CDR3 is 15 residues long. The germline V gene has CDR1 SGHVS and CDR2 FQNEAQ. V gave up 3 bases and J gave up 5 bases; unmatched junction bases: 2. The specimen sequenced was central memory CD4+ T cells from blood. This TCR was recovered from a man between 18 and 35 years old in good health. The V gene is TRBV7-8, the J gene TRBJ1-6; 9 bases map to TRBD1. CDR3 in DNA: TGTGCCAGCAGCTTCGGACAGGGGAATAATTCACCCCTCCACTTT. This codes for CASSFGQGNNSPLHF.